This T cell receptor beta chain came from a study of human T cells and chemical hapten exposure. Looking at the study overall: Diphenylcyclopropenone was applied weekly to patients' scalps across the roughly 23-week study.

This clonotype was detected only a few times. A read error may account for a junction end that differs from germline. The time point is: patch test 2, 6 weeks after DPC sensitization. Treatment denoted: therapeutic diphenylcyclopropenone sensitization with weekly scalp DPC. The total RNA was obtained from whole blood that was not fractionated. MiXCR, run by TCRdb on the RACE reads, gives a single entry per CDR3 protein. Counted here are approximately 46,000 distinct CDR3 sequences, 9.5% to 10% occurring once; the ten biggest clones make up around 15%. The germline gives CDR1 MNHEY, CDR2 SVGEGT. This CDR3 is built from 12 residues.

The TCR comes from a woman aged 25 to 45 with alopecia areata. Some clones in this sample may be carry-over from other donors' samples. The sample here was whole blood, taken in connection with sensitization to the hapten diphenylcyclopropenone (DPC). V gene TRBV6-2 or TRBV6-3 combines with J gene TRBJ2-1, with 7 bases matching TRBD1. This chain's CDR3 is CASSYSTGIGTF. In DNA, the CDR3 is TGTGCCAGCAGTTACTCGACAGGGATCGGGACCTTC.